What follows is one T cell receptor (beta chain) and its context. A few counts support this clonotype. This clone's antigen is unknown. Base qualities are not recorded, but no much larger clone differs from it by a single base. Library method: PCR. Sequenced using an Illumina HiSeq 2500. Molecular barcoding was employed in the preparation of TCR libraries, with unique molecular identifiers being used to normalize TCRbeta repertoire quantification. Starting from the raw public reads, TCRdb applied fastp trimming at Q25, assembled clones with MiXCR and retained in-frame beta chains. Each record represents a unique CDR3 protein, reported with the most common genes and DNA among its rows. This sample has 350,000 to 400,000 distinct CDR3 sequences in its table, and about 14% of those were observed once. 4.3% of the sample is in the top ten clones. The data derive from a study of T-cell reconstitution after alpha-beta-depleted transplantation in children (dated by TCRdb to 2015 to 2016). Concerning the study at large: T-cell immune reconstitution after TCRalphabeta/CD19-depleted allogeneic hematopoietic cell transplantation in children was quantitatively tracked in the study by means of TCR repertoire profiling.

The TCR comes from a human donor who donated a stem cell graft to a child with Fanconi anemia. Sequences were derived from PBMCs, sampled from the stem cell graft.

The DNA sequence reads TGCAGTGCTAGAGAGAGGAGGAACTACGAGCAGTACGTC. Its product reads: CSARERRNYEQYV. The V gene is TRBV20-1 and the J gene is TRBJ2-7, and TRBD2 may be the D gene, going by 5 matching bases. The germline V gene (reference sequence) supplies CDR1 DFQATT and CDR2 SNEGSKA. V is cut by 0 bases and J by 3 bases, and the space between the germline ends is 9 bases. CDR3 length: 13 amino acids, cysteine to valine. Kept here is only the CDR3 DNA, which spans 39 bases and is read in frame from base 1.